This record concerns one TCR beta chain sequence. Its specificity is unknown. The authors isolated CD4+ T cells after nine to eleven days of culture. The data derive from a study of vaccination effects on CD4 cells after COVID-19. Study-wide context: The cohort was immunized with two doses of either the BNT162b2 or mRNA-1273 vaccine. Convalescent patient samples, from a couple of individuals, date to 16 days and one week before vaccination.

Looked up from germline, CDR1 is SGHNT and CDR2 is YENEEA. J gave up 3 bases and V 7 bases, and 12 bases lay outside the gene matches. This CDR3 comprises 15 residues. Whole-study findings and limits: In people who had recovered, most post-vaccine spike-reactive clones were new vaccine-induced clones. There were few convalescent patients in the study and no early post-infection timepoints.

Measured with immunoSEQ multiplex PCR; TCRdb has only the in-frame clones, and not every one. Altogether about 47,000 clones are present, more than 75% being singletons, with the ten largest covering about 10%. This clonotype originated in a human donor who had a prior SARS-CoV-2 infection. The starting material was CD4+ T cells from PBMCs cultured without peptide, obtained before COVID-19 vaccination. The chain recombines TRBV11-3 with TRBJ2-7; 7 bases map to TRBD2. This CDR3 is CASTTSGGRFYEQYF. The CDR3 bases are TGTGCCAGCACCACTTCGGGGGGACGATTCTACGAGCAGTACTTC.